This T cell receptor beta chain originates from a study of tumor and adjacent non-tumor tissue in lung cancer. Study background: The cohort had 12 to 13 adenocarcinoma, 2 squamous cell and 1 small cell patients. Stage I to III disease affected ten to eleven men and roughly 5 women aged roughly 31 to 80.

No cell sorting was done before RNA was extracted from the tissue. Study results and limitations: Normal lung showed higher cumulative top 100 clone frequency than tumor.

Three rounds of nested PCR, following a modified ARM-PCR protocol, produced the TCRbeta library. TCRdb passed the multiplex PCR reads through MiXCR, listing each CDR3 protein once. The repertoire holds 200,000 to 250,000 distinct CDR3 sequences, 70% to 75% seen once, with 20% to 25% in the top ten. In regard to this clonotype: Its target is unknown.

The CDR3 consists of 12 residues. The V gene's germline CDR1 is ENHRY and CDR2 SYGVKD. The sequenced material came from lung tumor tissue. This TCR was sampled from a man in his fifties or sixties with non-small cell lung cancer. The gene calls are TRBV10-3 and TRBJ2-3; D is unclear. CDR3 region: CAIGLLGDTQYF. The DNA of the CDR3 is TGTGCTATTGGCTTGCTTGGAGATACGCAGTATTTT.